What follows is one TCR beta chain and its context. The specificity of this receptor is unknown. Qualities for individual bases were not recorded, and no much larger clone is one base off. This entry is derived from a study of control samples from healthy donors and cancer patients (dated by TCRdb to 2018 to 2020). The protocol used for the library was the immunoSEQ multiplex PCR assay. What TCRdb holds here is the immuneACCESS table cut down to in-frame rearrangements. Part of the clones is not present; checked against another copy, under half of the missing clones reflect an unresolved V gene, and the others are unexplained. Counted in this sample were about 75,000 clones; around 95% of them appeared once. Roughly 6.2% of the sample goes to the ten largest clones. The CDR3 runs 13 residues from the cysteine to the phenylalanine. The entry retains the CDR3 DNA only, 39 bases that are in frame from base 1. V is cut by 2 bases and J by 3 bases, and the space between the germline ends is 5 bases. The germline V gene yields SGHTA for CDR1 and FQGNSA for CDR2.

The TCR comes from a woman in her 40s in good health. Here the chain combines TRBV7-2 and TRBJ1-5; the D gene is unclear. Sequencing input: blood. The sequenced DNA is TGTGCCAGCAGCTTACATTTCAATCAGCCCCAGCATTTT. Its protein is CASSLHFNQPQHF.